This T cell receptor beta chain was sequenced during a study of blood T cell repertoires in COVID-19. The germline CDR1 and CDR2 sequences are SGHRS and YFSETQ. V trimming: 5 bases; J trimming: 2 bases; junction bases outside the gene matches: 11. This CDR3 has 16 residues. Sequencing used immunoSEQ multiplex PCR; TCRdb keeps in-frame clones, though not all of them. The profile shows under 200,000 clones, approximately 90% of them singletons. The receptor comes from a man aged 40-55 years with active or convalescent COVID-19. The sequenced sample was peripheral blood. The rearrangement joins TRBV5-1 to TRBJ2-3; 7 bases align to TRBD2. The CDR3 here is CASRSQAGIDTDTQYF. In nucleotides, the CDR3 is TGCGCCAGCAGATCACAAGCGGGGATCGACACAGATACGCAGTATTTT.